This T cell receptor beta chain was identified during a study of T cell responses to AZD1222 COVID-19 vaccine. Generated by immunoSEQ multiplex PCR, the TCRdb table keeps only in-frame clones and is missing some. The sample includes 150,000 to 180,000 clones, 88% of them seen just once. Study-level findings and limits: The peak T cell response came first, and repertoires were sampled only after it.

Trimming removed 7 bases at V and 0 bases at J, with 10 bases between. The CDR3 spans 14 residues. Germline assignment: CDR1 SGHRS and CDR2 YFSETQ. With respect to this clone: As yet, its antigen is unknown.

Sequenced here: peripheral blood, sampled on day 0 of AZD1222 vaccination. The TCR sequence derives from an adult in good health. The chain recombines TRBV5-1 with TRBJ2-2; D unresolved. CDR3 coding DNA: TGCGCCAGCTCACCCAACGCGAACACCGGGGAGCTGTTTTTT. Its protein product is CASSPNANTGELFF. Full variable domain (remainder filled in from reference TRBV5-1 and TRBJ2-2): KAGVTQTPRYLIKTRGQQVTLSCSPISGHRSVSWYQQTPGQGLQFLFEYFSETQRNKGNFPGRFSGRQFSNSRSEMNVSTLELGDSALYLCASSPNANTGELFFGEGSRLTVL.